The 26 T cell receptor beta chains listed next were all sequenced from one sample in a study of cytomegalovirus exposure and HLA in healthy donors. Primers: 60 Vbeta forward and 13 Jbeta reverse. This table comes from immunoSEQ multiplex PCR, and its TCRdb copy is limited to in-frame clones, with some not included. The sample has more than 100,000 clones; roughly 9.6% are singletons. Material for sequencing was PBMCs. Receptor source: a woman aged 40 to 55 in good health and CMV-seropositive.

Worth noting for this clone: The germline gene is not matched at one end of the junction; a read error may be the cause. This rearrangement joins TRBV5-1 to TRBJ1-1; a possible D gene is TRBD1 (5 bases). This CDR3 is built from 16 residues. Looked up from germline, CDR1 is SGHRS and CDR2 is YFSETQ. CDR3 sequence: CASSLTIGVSNTEAFF. Here the CDR3 DNA reads TGTGCCAGCAGCTTGACTATAGGGGTATCGAACACTGAAGCTTTCTTT.

A few counts support this clone. This chain links TRBV7-2 with TRBJ2-2; D not resolved. V shed 3 bases and J shed 5 bases, with 19 bases lying between them. The CDR3 spans 17 residues. Germline assignment: CDR1 SGHTA and CDR2 FQGNSA. The CDR3 reads CASSLSRHGVVTGELFF. The CDR3 coding sequence is TGTGCCAGCAGCTTGTCCCGGCATGGAGTAGTTACCGGGGAGCTGTTTTTT.

This clone was counted between two and nine times. The J gene is TRBJ1-1, the V gene TRBV5-4, with D possibly TRBD1 on 5 matching bases. Germline CDR1 reads SGHNT; CDR2 reads YYREEE (reference sequence). The CDR3 totals 18 residues. Trimming left V 0 bases short and J 0 bases short, with 18 bases between. DNA of the CDR3: TGTGCCAGCAGCTTGGCCGCAGGGTTCGGCAACATGAACACTGAAGCTTTCTTT. As protein: CASSLAAGFGNMNTEAFF. The full variable domain, its missing parts supplied by reference TRBV5-4 and TRBJ1-1, is ETGVTQSPTHLIKTRGQQVTLRCSSQSGHNTVSWYQQALGQGPQFIFQYYREEENGRGNFPPRFSGLQFPNYSSELNVNALELDDSALYLCASSLAAGFGNMNTEAFFGQGTRLTVV.

The chain employs TRBV7-9 and TRBJ1-1; D unresolved. The V end was cut by 4 bases, the J end by 7 bases, with 19 bases between. Per the germline V gene, CDR1 is SEHNR and CDR2 is FQNEAQ (reference sequence). CDR3 length: 15 residues. CDR3 sequence reads: CASSSLLGGSNEAFF. As DNA, the CDR3 is TGTGCCAGCAGCTCGCTCCTGGGAGGGTCCAATGAAGCTTTCTTT.

The CDR3 is CASSRLDSRESEAFF. CDR3 in DNA: TGTGCCAGTAGCAGGCTCGACAGTCGCGAATCTGAAGCTTTCTTT. The chain combines TRBV19 with TRBJ1-1, with D possibly TRBD1 on 5 matching bases. This CDR3 spans 15 amino acids. V lost 6 bases and J lost 6, with 20 bases in between. Germline V gene data show CDR1 as LNHDA and CDR2 as SQIVND (reference sequence).

This clone was recorded a few times. Here the CDR3 reads CASSSEGGDTEAFF. The CDR3 DNA is TGCGCCAGCAGCTCGGAGGGTGGAGACACTGAAGCTTTCTTT. The chain couples TRBV5-1 to TRBJ1-1; D is undetermined. In germline, CDR1 is SGHRS, CDR2 YFSETQ. The CDR3 extends over 14 amino acids. The V gene lost 3 bases and the J gene lost 3 bases, with 12 bases spanning the gap.

This clone was observed a few times. The chain employs TRBV6-1 and TRBJ1-4, with TRBD1 identical over 7 bases. Trimming took 5 bases from V and 8 from J; bases not matched to a gene: 11. Germline lookup yields CDR1 MNHNS and CDR2 SASEGT. This CDR3 has 15 residues. CDR3 in amino acids: CASSSHRGGGEKLFF. The CDR3 DNA reads TGTGCCAGCAGTTCCCACAGGGGAGGAGGAGAAAAACTGTTTTTT.

V and J are TRBV5-1 and TRBJ2-7; 10 bases match TRBD2. CDR1 is SGHRS, CDR2 YFSETQ, per germline. V trimming: 0 bases; J trimming: 5 bases; junction bases outside the gene matches: 17. CDR3 length: 19 amino acids. The CDR3 nucleotides read TGCGCCAGCAGCTTGGCCGGCAGCGGGGGGGCCCAGTACATACACGAGCAGTACTTC. Protein product: CASSLAGSGGAQYIHEQYF.

This clone was counted between two and nine times. The chain combines TRBV19 with TRBJ1-5; the match to TRBD1 covers 7 bases. Per the germline V gene, CDR1 is LNHDA and CDR2 is SQIVND (reference sequence). Germline trimming cut 7 bases from V and 6 bases from J; bases unmatched to any gene: 9. The CDR3 is 14 residues long. This chain's CDR3 is CASTLDRAGQPQHF. The CDR3 DNA reads TGTGCCAGTACCCTCGACAGGGCGGGTCAGCCCCAGCATTTT. Full variable domain (rest looked up from reference TRBV19 and TRBJ1-5): DGGITQSPKYLFRKEGQNVTLSCEQNLNHDAMYWYRQDPGQGLRLIYYSQIVNDFQKGDIAEGYSVSREKKESFPLTVTSAQKNPTAFYLCASTLDRAGQPQHFGDGTRLSIL.

CDR3 sequence: CASSPGQLATNEKLFF. CDR3 coding DNA: TGTGCCAGCTCACCAGGACAGCTTGCAACTAATGAAAAACTGTTTTTT. V is TRBV18 and J is TRBJ1-4; D is perhaps TRBD1 (6 bases). The CDR3 runs 16 residues. Germline V gene data show CDR1 as KGHSH and CDR2 as LQKENI. V lost 2 bases to trimming and J lost 0 bases, with 10 bases between them.

This clone turned up a few times. V is TRBV5-6 and J is TRBJ2-3, with 8 nucleotides matching TRBD1. Trimming removed 4 bases from V and 2 bases from J; junction bases left unmatched: 3. The CDR3 loop spans 14 amino acids. Germline CDR1 reads SGHDT; CDR2 reads YYEEEE. CDR3 nucleotides: TGTGCCAGCAGCCTGGGACAGGCCACAGATACGCAGTATTTT. Residues: CASSLGQATDTQYF.

This clone was detected only a few times. The chain is built from TRBV7-9 and TRBJ2-7; 8 bases are a match to TRBD2. This CDR3 comprises 11 residues. Germline CDR1 is SEHNR and CDR2 is FQNEAQ (reference sequence). Here the CDR3 reads CASSLGPGLEV. The CDR3 bases are TGTGCCAGCAGCTTAGGGCCGGGACTAGAAGTC.

The chain carries TRBV6-1 and TRBJ2-3, with 11 bases that match TRBD2. Germline CDR1 MNHNS, CDR2 SASEGT. This CDR3 region has 18 residues. With 4 bases clipped from V and 4 bases from J, the junction kept 13 bases outside the gene matches. This CDR3 is CASSGGTGTSGRADTQYF. The CDR3, as DNA: TGTGCCAGCAGTGGTGGGACAGGGACTAGCGGTCGGGCAGATACGCAGTATTTT.

This clone was counted between two and nine times. The chain recombines TRBV5-1 with TRBJ2-7; tentatively, D is TRBD1 (6 bases). The germline gives CDR1 SGHRS, CDR2 YFSETQ. V was pared by 2 bases and J by 2 bases, with 8 bases between. This CDR3 region has 13 residues. The CDR3 DNA reads as TGCGCCAGCAGCTTTGACAGGCCCTACGAGCAGTACTTC. Amino acid sequence: CASSFDRPYEQYF.

This clone was seen a few times. This chain joins TRBV6-1 and TRBJ2-3; D gene ambiguous. The CDR3 is 15 residues long. Germline CDR1 is MNHNS and CDR2 is SASEGT. The V end was cut by 4 bases, the J end by 3 bases, with 14 bases between. In nucleotides, the CDR3 is TGTGCCAGCAGTGGGGCCCCACCGAAAACAGATACGCAGTATTTT. It specifies CASSGAPPKTDTQYF.

This clone was seen a handful of times. V is TRBV18 and J is TRBJ2-5; 10 bases are a match to TRBD2. This CDR3 region has 16 residues. The junction had 8 bases not matched to a gene; V was cut back by 4 bases and J by 3 bases. The germline CDR1 and CDR2 sequences are KGHSH and LQKENI. This chain's CDR3 is CASSLRRLAGEETQYF. The CDR3 DNA reads as TGTGCCAGCTCACTCCGTCGTCTAGCGGGGGAAGAGACCCAGTACTTC.

This clone was detected a few times. This rearrangement joins TRBV5-1 to TRBJ1-4; D perhaps matches TRBD1 (6 bases). The CDR3 contains 16 residues. Germline lookup yields CDR1 SGHRS and CDR2 YFSETQ. V lost 0 bases to trimming and J lost 8 bases, with 17 bases between them. As DNA, the CDR3 is TGCGCCAGCAGCTTGGCCGGACAGAAAGGAGACGAAAAACTGTTTTTT. It codes for CASSLAGQKGDEKLFF.

This clone was counted only a few times. The chain has TRBV5-4 and TRBJ2-2; 8 nucleotides agree with TRBD1. There are 16 residues in the CDR3. Germline CDR1 and CDR2: SGHNT and YYREEE (reference sequence). The J segment lost 6 bases and the V segment lost 4 bases, leaving 11 bases of the junction unmatched. CDR3 region: CASSVPGTGGAGELFF. CDR3 DNA: TGTGCCAGCAGCGTACCCGGGACAGGTGGGGCCGGGGAGCTGTTTTTT.

The chain combines TRBV2 with TRBJ1-5; 10 nucleotides align to TRBD1. CDR3 length: 17 amino acids. CDR1 and CDR2 (germline): SNHLY, FYNNEI. The ends lost 6 bases at V and 0 bases at J; junction bases unmatched: 8. The CDR3 nucleotides read TGTGCCAGCAGGGGGGGACAGGGGACGAGTAGCAATCAGCCCCAGCATTTT. Its protein is CASRGGQGTSSNQPQHF. The full variable domain, rest sourced from reference TRBV2 and TRBJ1-5, is EPEVTQTPSHQVTQMGQEVILRCVPISNHLYFYWYRQILGQKVEFLVSFYNNEISEKSEIFDDQFSVERPDGSNFTLKIRSTKLEDSAMYFCASRGGQGTSSNQPQHFGDGTRLSIL.

This clone was picked up many times. This rearrangement joins TRBV7-2 to TRBJ2-5; 7 nucleotides align to TRBD1. V was clipped by 3 bases and J by 2 bases; unmatched bases: 9. Germline V gene lookup returns CDR1 SGHTA and CDR2 FQGNSA. CDR3 size: 16 residues. For the CDR3, the DNA is TGTGCCAGCAGCTTCCTCCCGGGACAGCTACAAGAGACCCAGTACTTC. Translation: CASSFLPGQLQETQYF.

This clone was found a few times. The CDR3 nucleotides are TGTGCCAGCAGGGTGAGCGGGGTCTACAATGAGCAGTTCTTC. Translation: CASRVSGVYNEQFF. The V call is TRBV2, the J call TRBJ2-1, with 7 bases that match TRBD2. The V gene's germline CDR1 is SNHLY and CDR2 FYNNEI. The length of the CDR3 is 14 residues. The J segment lost 3 bases and the V segment lost 6 bases, leaving 5 bases of the junction unmatched.

This clone has only a few counts. The chain couples TRBV27 to TRBJ1-2, with 12 bases that match TRBD1. Germline lookup yields CDR1 MNHEY and CDR2 SMNVEV (reference sequence). The CDR3 has 15 amino acids. V shed 2 bases, J shed 8 bases, and the junction held 6 bases outside the gene matches. The CDR3 region has the DNA TGTGCCAGCAGTTTAATGGGACAGGGGGCGGTAGGCTACACCTTC. Protein product: CASSLMGQGAVGYTF.

This clone has just a few counts. The V and J genes are TRBV5-4 and TRBJ1-4; D might be TRBD1 (5 bases). This CDR3 comprises 14 residues. Trimming took off 2 bases at V and 10 bases at J, with 15 bases between the two ends. Germline loops: CDR1 SGHNT, CDR2 YYREEE (reference sequence). The CDR3 nucleotides read TGTGCCAGCAGCTTTGGGACGTTGGGAGGAAAACTGTTTTTT. Translated, it gives CASSFGTLGGKLFF. The whole variable domain, remainder taken from reference TRBV5-4 and TRBJ1-4, is ETGVTQSPTHLIKTRGQQVTLRCSSQSGHNTVSWYQQALGQGPQFIFQYYREEENGRGNFPPRFSGLQFPNYSSELNVNALELDDSALYLCASSFGTLGGKLFFGSGTQLSVL.

The rearrangement uses TRBV19 and TRBJ2-7; D possibly corresponds to TRBD2 (6 bases). The CDR3 is 14 amino acids. The V and J ends lost 5 bases and 2 bases respectively, with 13 bases between them. Germline CDR1 reads LNHDA; CDR2 reads SQIVND (reference sequence). In nucleotides, the CDR3 is TGTGCCAGTAGTCCCCGGGGGACTGCCTACGAGCAGTACTTC. Translated: CASSPRGTAYEQYF.

This clone was detected a few times. The V gene is TRBV6-1, the J gene TRBJ1-2; no reliable D call. Trimming took off 7 bases at V and 3 bases at J, with 12 bases between the two ends. Germline V lookup: CDR1 MNHNS, CDR2 SASEGT. This CDR3 comprises 13 residues. The CDR3 reads CASTPAQDYGYTF. The CDR3 DNA follows: TGTGCCAGCACTCCGGCCCAGGACTATGGCTACACCTTC.

The rearrangement uses TRBV6-5 and TRBJ1-3; 10 nucleotides line up with TRBD1. Germline V lookup: CDR1 MNHEY, CDR2 SVGAGI. V gave up 0 bases and J gave up 2 bases; unmatched junction bases: 1. CDR3 length: 16 amino acids. The CDR3 sequence is CASSYSGTGAGNTIYF. The DNA for the CDR3 is TGTGCCAGCAGTTACTCGGGGACAGGGGCTGGAAACACCATATATTTT.